Many counts were recorded for the clone carrying this TCR beta chain. The second PCR ran about 6 to 12 cycles with a sample-barcoded 5' primer and J-beta primers. MiXCR, applied by TCRdb to the 5' RACE reads, yields one record per CDR3 protein. The table has about 1.5 million distinct CDR3 sequences, about 43% seen once. These data originate in a study of blood T cells in healthy people across ages. The germline V gene has CDR1 MGHRA and CDR2 YSYEKL. Trimming left V 0 bases short and J 5 bases short, with 10 bases between. The CDR3 spans 14 residues. The sequence was obtained from a woman younger than 35 in good health. Sequencing was performed on blood. This rearrangement joins TRBV4-1 to TRBJ2-5, with D hard to call. The CDR3 loop reads CASSQDSSVETQYF. CDR3 in DNA: TGCGCCAGCAGCCAAGATTCAAGTGTGGAGACCCAGTACTTC.